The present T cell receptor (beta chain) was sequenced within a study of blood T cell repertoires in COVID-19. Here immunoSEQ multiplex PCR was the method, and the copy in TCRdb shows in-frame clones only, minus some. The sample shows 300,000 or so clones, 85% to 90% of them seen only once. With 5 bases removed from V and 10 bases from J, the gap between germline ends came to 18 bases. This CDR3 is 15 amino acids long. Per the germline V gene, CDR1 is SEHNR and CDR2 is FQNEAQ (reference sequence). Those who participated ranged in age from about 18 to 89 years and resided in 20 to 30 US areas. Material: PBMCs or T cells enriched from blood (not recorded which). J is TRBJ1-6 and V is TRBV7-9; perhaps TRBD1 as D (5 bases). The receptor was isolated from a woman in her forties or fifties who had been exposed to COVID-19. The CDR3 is CASSQLTGVQSPLHF. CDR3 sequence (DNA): TGTGCCAGCAGCCAACTCACGGGGGTTCAGTCACCCCTCCACTTT.